The entry below gives a single T cell receptor (beta chain) sequence along with its context. The source of the sample is a study of blood T cell repertoires in COVID-19. Across the study: From the United States, Italy and Spain came samples of acute and convalescent COVID-19. PBMCs, B-cell-depleted T cells, or T cells provided the cDNA or gDNA that made up the material.

In germline, CDR1 is MNHNY, CDR2 SVGAGI (reference sequence). V lost 2 bases to trimming and J lost 4 bases; unmatched junction nucleotides: 4. This CDR3 is 15 amino acids long. How the authors handled the data: Scientists estimated how many nucleated cells there were by amplifying reference gene primers. The method was immunoSEQ multiplex PCR; TCRdb's version includes in-frame clones alone and lacks a portion of them. V and J calls and clone size are as listed in that table; D and trimming were resolved from the DNA. The sample includes fewer than 300,000 clones, 83% of them seen just once. This chain links TRBV6-6 with TRBJ2-1, with 8 bases lining up with TRBD2. What was sequenced was peripheral blood. This receptor was obtained from a woman between 50 and 59 years old who had recovered from COVID-19. The CDR3 bases are TGTGCCAGCAGTTACGAGGCGGGAGGATACAATGAGCAGTTCTTC. Encoded protein: CASSYEAGGYNEQFF.